This T cell receptor beta chain was sequenced for a study of identical twins. Regarding the study as a whole: Rather than following the same donors, the conclusions depended on cross-sectional statistical analysis. The degree of excess twin sharing was weaker in beta out-of-frame sequences.

After removal of 0 bases from V and 0 bases from J, the junction contained 1 base not matched to a gene. This CDR3 region has 15 residues. Germline V gene data show CDR1 as DFQATT and CDR2 as SNEGSKA (reference sequence). Remarks on this clonotype: The antigen remains undetermined.

Carrying unique molecular identifiers, the cDNA also gained a universal primer site through template switching. TCRdb reprocessed the 5' RACE reads with MiXCR, giving one entry per CDR3 protein. This table holds around 960,000 distinct CDR3 sequences, 12% found once. These data were also filed under a second study, of yellow fever vaccine responses in identical twins.

The chain combines TRBV20-1 with TRBJ1-1, with TRBD1 identical over 10 bases. The source of this sequence is a woman between 18 and 30 years old in good health. Sequenced material: PBMCs. In DNA, the CDR3 is TGCAGTGCTAGAGATGGGACAGGGGTGAACACTGAAGCTTTCTTT. It encodes CSARDGTGVNTEAFF.